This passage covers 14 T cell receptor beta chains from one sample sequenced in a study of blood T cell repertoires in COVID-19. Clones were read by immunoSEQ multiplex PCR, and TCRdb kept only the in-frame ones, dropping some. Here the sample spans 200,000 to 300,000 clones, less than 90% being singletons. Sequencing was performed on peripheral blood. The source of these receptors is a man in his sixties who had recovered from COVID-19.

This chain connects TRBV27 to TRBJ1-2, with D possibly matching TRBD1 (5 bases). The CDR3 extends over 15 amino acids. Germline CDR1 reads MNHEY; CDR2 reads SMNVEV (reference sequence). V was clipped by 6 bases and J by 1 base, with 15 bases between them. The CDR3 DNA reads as TGTGCCAGCAGCCTCAGGGAGGGCCGTAACTATGGCTACACCTTC. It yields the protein CASSLREGRNYGYTF.

CDR3 nucleotides: TGTGCCAGCAGTGAATCGGAGCAGGGGAACACTGAAGCTTTCTTT. Translation: CASSESEQGNTEAFF. V and J are TRBV6-4 and TRBJ1-1, with D perhaps matching TRBD1 (5 bases). This CDR3 spans 15 amino acids. V shed 3 bases and J shed 1 base, with 12 bases lying between them. CDR1 and CDR2 (germline): MRHNA, SNTAGT.

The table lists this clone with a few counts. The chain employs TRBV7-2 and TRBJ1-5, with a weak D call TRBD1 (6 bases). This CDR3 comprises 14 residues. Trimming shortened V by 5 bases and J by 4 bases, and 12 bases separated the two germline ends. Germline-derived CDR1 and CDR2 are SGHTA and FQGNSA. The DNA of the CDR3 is TGTGCCAGCAGCGGCGGACAGTCAAATCAGCCCCAGCATTTT. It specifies CASSGGQSNQPQHF.

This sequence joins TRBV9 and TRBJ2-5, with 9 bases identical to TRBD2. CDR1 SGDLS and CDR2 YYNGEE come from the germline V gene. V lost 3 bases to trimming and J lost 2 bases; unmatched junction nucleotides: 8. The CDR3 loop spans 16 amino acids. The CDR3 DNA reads TGTGCCAGCAGCGCCCCTTTGGCGGGGGGGCAAGAGACCCAGTACTTC. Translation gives CASSAPLAGGQETQYF.

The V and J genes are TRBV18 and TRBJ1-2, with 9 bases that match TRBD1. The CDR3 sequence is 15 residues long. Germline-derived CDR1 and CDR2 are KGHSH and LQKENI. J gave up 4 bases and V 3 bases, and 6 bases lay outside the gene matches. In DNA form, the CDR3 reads TGTGCCAGCTCACCTCTTTCGGACAGGGGCTATGGCTACACCTTC. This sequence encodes CASSPLSDRGYGYTF.

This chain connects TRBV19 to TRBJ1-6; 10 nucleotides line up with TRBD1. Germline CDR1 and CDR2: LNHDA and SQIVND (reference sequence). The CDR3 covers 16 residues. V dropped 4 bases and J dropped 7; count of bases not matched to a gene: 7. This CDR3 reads CASSTPGQGWNSPLHF. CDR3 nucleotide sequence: TGTGCCAGTAGTACACCGGGACAGGGGTGGAATTCACCCCTCCACTTT.

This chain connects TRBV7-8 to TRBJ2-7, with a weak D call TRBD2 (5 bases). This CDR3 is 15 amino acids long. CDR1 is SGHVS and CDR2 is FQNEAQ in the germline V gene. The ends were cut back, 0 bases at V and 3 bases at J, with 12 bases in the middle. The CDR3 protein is CASSLATLAGYEQYF. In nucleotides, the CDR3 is TGTGCCAGCAGCTTAGCGACCCTAGCCGGCTACGAGCAGTACTTC.

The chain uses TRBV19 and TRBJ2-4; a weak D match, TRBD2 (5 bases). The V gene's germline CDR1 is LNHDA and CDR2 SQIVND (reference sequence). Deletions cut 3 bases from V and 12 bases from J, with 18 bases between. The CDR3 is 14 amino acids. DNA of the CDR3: TGTGCCAGTAGTATCCCCGGACTGGCCGGCACTCAGTACTTC. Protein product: CASSIPGLAGTQYF.

The DNA of the CDR3 is TGTGCCACCAGTCCCGGTAACAGAAAAACTCCCAAAAACATTCAGTACTTC. Translation: CATSPGNRKTPKNIQYF. The chain employs TRBV24-1 and TRBJ2-4; no clear D. Germline V gives CDR1 KGHDR, CDR2 SFDVKD. V was trimmed by 6 bases and J by 2 bases, leaving 19 bases between them. The CDR3 totals 17 residues.

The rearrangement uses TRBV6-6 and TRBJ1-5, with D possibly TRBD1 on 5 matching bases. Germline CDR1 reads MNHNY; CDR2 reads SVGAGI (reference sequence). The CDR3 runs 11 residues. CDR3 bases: TGTGCAAGCTCAGGGAATCAGCCCCAGCATTTT. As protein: CASSGNQPQHF.

The CDR3 loop reads CASSLKGLAGESSYNEQFF. The CDR3 DNA follows: TGTGCCAGCAGCTTAAAGGGCCTAGCGGGGGAGTCCTCCTACAATGAGCAGTTCTTC. The chain combines TRBV7-3 with TRBJ2-1; 10 bases are a match to TRBD2. Germline V gene data show CDR1 as SGHTA and CDR2 as FQGTGA. V lost 1 base to trimming and J lost 0 bases; unmatched junction nucleotides: 9. The CDR3 extends over 19 amino acids.

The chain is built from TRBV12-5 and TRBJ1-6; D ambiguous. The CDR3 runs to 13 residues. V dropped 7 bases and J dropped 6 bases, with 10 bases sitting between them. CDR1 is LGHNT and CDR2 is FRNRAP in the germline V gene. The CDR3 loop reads CASVEAFNSPLHF. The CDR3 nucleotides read TGTGCTAGTGTCGAGGCCTTTAATTCACCCCTCCACTTT. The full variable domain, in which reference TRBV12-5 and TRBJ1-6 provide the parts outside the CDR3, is DARVTQTPRHKVTEMGQEVTMRCQPILGHNTVFWYRQTMMQGLELLAYFRNRAPLDDSGMPKDRFSAEMPDATLATLKIQPSEPRDSAVYFCASVEAFNSPLHFGNGTRLTVT.

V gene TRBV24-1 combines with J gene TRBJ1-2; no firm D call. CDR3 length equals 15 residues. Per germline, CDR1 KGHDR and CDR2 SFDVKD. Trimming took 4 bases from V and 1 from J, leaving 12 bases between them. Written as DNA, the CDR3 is TGTGCCACCAGTGACCGCGTTACCTTTAACTATGGCTACACCTTC. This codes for CATSDRVTFNYGYTF.

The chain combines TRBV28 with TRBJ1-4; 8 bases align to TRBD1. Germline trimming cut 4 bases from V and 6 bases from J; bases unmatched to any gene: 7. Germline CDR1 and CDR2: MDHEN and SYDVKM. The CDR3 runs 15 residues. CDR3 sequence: CASSWLGQEYEKLFF. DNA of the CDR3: TGTGCCAGCAGTTGGTTGGGACAGGAGTATGAAAAACTGTTTTTT.